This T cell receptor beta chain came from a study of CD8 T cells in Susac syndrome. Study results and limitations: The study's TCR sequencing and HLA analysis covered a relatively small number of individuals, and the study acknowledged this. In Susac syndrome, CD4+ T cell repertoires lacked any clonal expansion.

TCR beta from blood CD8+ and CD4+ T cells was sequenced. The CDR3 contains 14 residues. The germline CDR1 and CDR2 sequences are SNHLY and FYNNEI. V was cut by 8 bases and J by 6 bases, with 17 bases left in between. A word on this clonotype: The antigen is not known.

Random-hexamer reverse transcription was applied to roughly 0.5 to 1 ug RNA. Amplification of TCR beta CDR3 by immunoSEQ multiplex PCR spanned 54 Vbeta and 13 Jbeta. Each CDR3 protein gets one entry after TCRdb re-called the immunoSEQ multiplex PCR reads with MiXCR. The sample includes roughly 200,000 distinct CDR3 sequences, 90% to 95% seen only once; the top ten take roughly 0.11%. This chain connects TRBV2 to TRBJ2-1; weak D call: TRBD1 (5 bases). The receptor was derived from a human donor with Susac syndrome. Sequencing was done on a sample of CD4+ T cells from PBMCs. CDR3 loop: CASHEQGNSNEQFF. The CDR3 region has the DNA TGTGCCAGCCATGAGCAGGGAAACTCCAATGAGCAGTTCTTC.